The source of this T cell receptor beta chain is a study of Ad26.COV2.S vaccination and SARS-CoV-2 variants. Study background: Among those in the COV1001 Ad26.COV2.S trial arm was the donor.

Clones were read by immunoSEQ multiplex PCR, and TCRdb kept only the in-frame ones, dropping some. The sample carries 440,000 or so clones, roughly 87% recorded once. Findings and caveats of the study: Vaccine recipients and placebo recipients showed similar non-spike TCR breadth.

A remark on this clone: The antigen remains undetermined.

This CDR3 comprises 15 residues. The V and J ends lost 6 bases and 6 bases, in that order; junction bases with no gene match: 11. CDR1 and CDR2 from the germline V gene are SEHNR and FQNEAQ (reference sequence). Treatment denoted: approximately 18 received Ad26.COV2.S at low or high dose, single or two shots; about 5 received placebo; per-sample allocation not given. It was on day 63 after the first vaccine or placebo injection that samples were taken. A Boston adult aged 18-55 years was the donor. The J gene is TRBJ2-5, the V gene TRBV7-9, with TRBD1 matching 9 bases. Material: peripheral blood, obtained in a trial of Ad26.COV2.S vaccine versus placebo. The origin of this receptor is a person aged 18 to 65 who received the Ad26.COV2.S COVID-19 vaccine or a placebo. In DNA, the CDR3 is TGTGCCAGCAGTAGGGCGGACAGGGGAGTACAGACCCAGTACTTC. Translating it yields CASSRADRGVQTQYF.